This is a list of T cell receptor beta chains from one sample in a study of blood T cell repertoires in COVID-19. Only in-frame clones appear in the TCRdb table, and some are missing; sequencing was by immunoSEQ multiplex PCR. Of roughly 160,000 clones detected, less than 85% appear once; the ten largest clones hold 9.5% to 15%. The source material was PBMCs or T cells enriched from blood (not recorded which). The receptors were gathered from a man aged 45-65 years who had recovered from COVID-19. Each CDR3 is given without its conserved first and last residue.

cdr3_length	v_call	j_call	cdr3_aa
12	TRBV5-5	TRBJ1-4	ARGGGGDLEKLF
12	TRBV7-8	TRBJ1-2	ASSLTGLTYGYT
12	TRBV5-6	TRBJ2-1	ASSFRGLYNEQF
13	TRBV5-1	TRBJ1-4	ASSAGQTTNEKLF
13	TRBV2	TRBJ2-7	ASSEARGPSYEQY
13	TRBV3-1/TRBV3-2	TRBJ2-3	ASSQGWGQVDTQY
13	TRBV27	TRBJ2-1	ASSSRDSSYNEQF
14	TRBV11-1	TRBJ1-3	ASSLYGGRSGNTIY
14	TRBV3-1/TRBV3-2	TRBJ2-1	ASSHDGTSQVNEQF
10	TRBV6-4	TRBJ1-1	ASSERGTEAF
13	TRBV7-6	TRBJ1-3	ASSPQTGTGNTIY
11	TRBV18	TRBJ1-5	ASSSDRNQPQH
13	TRBV5-1	TRBJ2-1	ASSLSGDSYNEQF
11	TRBV11-2	TRBJ1-6	ASSRRYNSPLH
12	TRBV3-1/TRBV3-2	TRBJ1-2	ASSPTEANYGYT
12	TRBV5-4	TRBJ2-7	ASSLEGLAREQY
14	TRBV5-1	TRBJ2-2	ASSLDGTGGGGELF
13	TRBV10-1	TRBJ2-1	ASSDGAGGINEQF
12	TRBV19	TRBJ2-1	ASTRQGSYNEQF
12	TRBV7-2	TRBJ1-2	ASSLGQGKYGYT
10	TRBV10-3	TRBJ2-2	AIRAGTGELF
14	TRBV28	TRBJ2-1	ASSLFAGISYNEQF
12	TRBV9	TRBJ2-4	ASSPRQEADIQY
14	TRBV4-2	TRBJ1-1	ASSQRQRGLNTEAF
9	TRBV6-5	TRBJ1-2	AGAGNYGYT
13	TRBV3-1/TRBV3-2	TRBJ2-7	ASSPSGTGNPEQY
13	TRBV10-3	TRBJ2-5	AISESGEARETQY
14	TRBV18	TRBJ2-2	ASSPGSGARSGELF
11	TRBV11-3	TRBJ2-5	ASSFGGTGTQY
14	TRBV5-4	TRBJ2-3	ASSSDRDWATDTQY
11	TRBV19	TRBJ1-2	ASGRGGLYGYT
14	TRBV7-9	TRBJ2-2	ASSPLGTGGTGELF
14	TRBV3-1/TRBV3-2	TRBJ1-2	ASSTRDRGGHYGYT
13	TRBV6-5	TRBJ2-7	ASSYAVGGSYEQY
12	TRBV11-3	TRBJ1-6	ASSSGTGGSPLH
12	TRBV6-5	TRBJ1-2	ASKSGTDSYGYT
12	TRBV5-4	TRBJ1-1	ASSLVPLPTEAF
17	TRBV5-4	TRBJ2-3	ASSPRLAGARRTTDTQY
16	TRBV2	TRBJ2-7	ASRGQGLAGGSPYEQY
13	TRBV27	TRBJ1-2	ASSSPGQGAVGYT